The sequence of this TCR beta chain was determined in a study of T cells in Graves' hyperthyroidism and ophthalmopathy. In germline, CDR1 is SGDLS, CDR2 YYNGEE. The V and J ends lost 3 bases and 6 bases, in that order; junction bases with no gene match: 6. The CDR3 extends over 14 amino acids. As to this clonotype: Its antigen is as yet unknown.

Researchers amplified the TCR beta CDR3 regions from RNA transcripts. A first-round RT-PCR of the TCR CDR3 used the HTBI primer set. TCRdb re-called the multiplex PCR reads through MiXCR, storing one row per CDR3 protein. In the table there are more than 650,000 distinct CDR3 sequences, roughly 15% of which are singletons. The study, taken as a whole, reports: Most thyroid-expanded clonotypes above 0.001 were also found in blood.

The definition of stable Graves' hyperthyroidism was no ophthalmopathy progression within 18 months. Those with hyperthyroidism were 18 to 65 years old, newly diagnosed, and ill for under 2 months. Criteria for exclusion of patients were uncontrolled infection, other autoimmune disease, pregnancy or lactation. The V gene is TRBV9, the J gene TRBJ2-7, with 10 nucleotides matching TRBD2. The sequence was obtained from a young woman with Graves' hyperthyroidism. The specimen sequenced was blood. The chain's CDR3 is CASSAASGRGEQYF. The CDR3 DNA follows: TGTGCCAGCAGCGCGGCTAGCGGGAGAGGCGAGCAGTACTTC.